This T cell receptor beta chain was profiled in a study of blood T cell repertoires in COVID-19. V gave up 4 bases and J gave up 4 bases, with 16 bases separating them. Germline values: CDR1 SGDLS, CDR2 YYNGEE. The CDR3 spans 15 residues. Generated by immunoSEQ multiplex PCR, the TCRdb table keeps only in-frame clones and is missing some. The sample consists of more than 200,000 clones, over 80% of them appearing once. This chain joins TRBV9 and TRBJ2-3; TRBD1 might be the D (5 bases). This sequence originates from a woman between 18 and 29 years old who had recovered from COVID-19. The sample consisted of PBMCs or T cells enriched from blood (not recorded which). The DNA for the CDR3 is TGTGCCAGCAGCCTAGGGGCCCCTATTTCAGATACGCAGTATTTT. It encodes CASSLGAPISDTQYF.